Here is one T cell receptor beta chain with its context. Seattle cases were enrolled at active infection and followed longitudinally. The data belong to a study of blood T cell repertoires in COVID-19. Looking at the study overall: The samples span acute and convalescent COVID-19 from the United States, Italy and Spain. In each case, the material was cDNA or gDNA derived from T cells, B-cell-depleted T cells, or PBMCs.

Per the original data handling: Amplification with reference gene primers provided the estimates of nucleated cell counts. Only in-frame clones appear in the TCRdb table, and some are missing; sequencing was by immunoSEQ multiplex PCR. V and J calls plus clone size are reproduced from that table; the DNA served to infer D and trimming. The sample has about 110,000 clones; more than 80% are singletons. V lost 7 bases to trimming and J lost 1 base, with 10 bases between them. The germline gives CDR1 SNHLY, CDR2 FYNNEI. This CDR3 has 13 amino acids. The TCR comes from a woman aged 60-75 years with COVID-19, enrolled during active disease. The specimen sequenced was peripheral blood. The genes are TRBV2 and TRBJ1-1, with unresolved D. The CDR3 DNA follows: TGTGCCAGCACCCCCCGGGGGAACACTGAAGCTTTCTTT. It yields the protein CASTPRGNTEAFF. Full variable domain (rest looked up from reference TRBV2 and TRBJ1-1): EPEVTQTPSHQVTQMGQEVILRCVPISNHLYFYWYRQILGQKVEFLVSFYNNEISEKSEIFDDQFSVERPDGSNFTLKIRSTKLEDSAMYFCASTPRGNTEAFFGQGTRLTVV.